This TCR beta chain derives from a study of response to subunit inactivated influenza vaccine. Study-wide results and limits: Seasonal influenza vaccination, on each occasion, was suggested by the authors to recruit few new T cells.

The germline V gene has CDR1 MNHNS and CDR2 SASEGT. There are 15 residues in the CDR3. V was shortened by 0 bases and J by 7 bases, with 15 bases between the two germline ends. TCRdb re-derived calls from the RT-PCR reads in MiXCR, one entry per CDR3 protein. The sample contains roughly 570,000 distinct CDR3 sequences, 14% of which appear only once. Notes on this clonotype: Antigen: not known. This could be a read error, since a much larger clone is one nucleotide away.

This chain connects TRBV6-1 to TRBJ2-5, with no clear D. This sequence was found in a man in his fifties or sixties who received an inactivated influenza vaccine. The sample in question was PBMCs from blood, obtained 12 days after vaccination. This CDR3 reads CASSEALLTIPTQYF. CDR3 in DNA: TGTGCCAGCAGTGAAGCGCTCCTTACCATTCCGACCCAGTACTTC.